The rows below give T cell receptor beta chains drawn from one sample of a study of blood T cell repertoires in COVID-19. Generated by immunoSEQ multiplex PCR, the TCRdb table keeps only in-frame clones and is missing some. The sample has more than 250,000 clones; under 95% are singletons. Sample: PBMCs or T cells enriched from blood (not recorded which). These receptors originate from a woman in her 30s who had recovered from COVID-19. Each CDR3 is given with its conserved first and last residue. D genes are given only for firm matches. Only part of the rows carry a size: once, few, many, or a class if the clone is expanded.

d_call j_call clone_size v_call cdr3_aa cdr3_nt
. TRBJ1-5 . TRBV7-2 CASSLMAAANQPQHF TGTGCCAGCAGCTTAATGGCAGCAGCGAATCAGCCCCAGCATTTT
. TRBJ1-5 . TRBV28 CASSPTVVSQPQHF TGTGCCAGCAGTCCGACAGTTGTGTCTCAGCCCCAGCATTTT
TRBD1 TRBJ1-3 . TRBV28 CATCLRGLSGNTIYF TGTGCCACGTGCCTCAGGGGGCTGTCTGGAAACACCATATATTTT
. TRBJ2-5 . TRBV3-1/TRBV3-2 CASSQGPGETQYF TGTGCCAGCAGCCAAGGTCCGGGGGAGACCCAGTACTTC
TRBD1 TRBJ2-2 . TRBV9 CASSAPQGDGELFF TGTGCCAGCAGCGCGCCACAGGGGGACGGGGAGCTGTTTTTT
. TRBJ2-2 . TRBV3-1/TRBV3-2 CASSQDQGGGAGELFF TGTGCCAGCAGCCAAGATCAAGGAGGGGGCGCCGGGGAGCTGTTTTTT
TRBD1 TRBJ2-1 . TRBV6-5 CASSRGQGRHNEQFF TGTGCCAGCAGTCGCGGACAGGGGCGCCACAATGAGCAGTTCTTC
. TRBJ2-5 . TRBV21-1 CASSTRGQGRETQYF TGTGCCAGCAGCACCAGGGGGCAGGGTAGGGAGACCCAGTACTTC
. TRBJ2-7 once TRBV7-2 CASSLRRGSYEQYF TGTGCCAGCAGCTTACGGAGGGGCTCCTACGAGCAGTACTTC
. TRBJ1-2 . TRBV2 CASSWRGPYTF TGTGCCAGCAGTTGGCGGGGGCCCTACACCTTC
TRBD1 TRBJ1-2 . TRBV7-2 CASSPDRVGGYTF TGTGCCAGCAGCCCGGACAGGGTTGGTGGCTACACCTTC
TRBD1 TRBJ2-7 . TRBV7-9 CASSLRDSKEQYF TGTGCCAGCAGCTTAAGGGACAGTAAAGAGCAGTACTTC
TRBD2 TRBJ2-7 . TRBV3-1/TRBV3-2 CASSHLAGLAGGYEQYF TGTGCCAGCAGCCACCTAGCGGGACTAGCGGGGGGTTACGAGCAGTACTTC
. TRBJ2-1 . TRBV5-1 CASSLGDFYNEQFF TGCGCCAGCAGCTTGGGAGATTTCTACAATGAGCAGTTCTTC
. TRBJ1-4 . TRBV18 CASSPPDRYAGEKLFF TGTGCCAGCTCACCCCCGGATCGGTATGCGGGTGAAAAACTGTTTTTT
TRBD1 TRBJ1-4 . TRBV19 CASRRQGLNEKLFF TGTGCCAGTAGGAGACAGGGGCTTAATGAAAAACTGTTTTTT
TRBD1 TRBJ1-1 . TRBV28 CASSSLQGAGSTEAFF TGTGCCAGCAGTTCCCTCCAGGGGGCAGGGAGCACTGAAGCTTTCTTT
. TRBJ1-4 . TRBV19 CASSTGKYEKLFF TGTGCCAGTTCAACAGGGAAATATGAAAAACTGTTTTTT
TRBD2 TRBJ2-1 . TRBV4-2 CASSQGLVEGPFYNEQFF TGTGCCAGCAGCCAGGGACTAGTTGAGGGTCCCTTCTACAATGAGCAGTTCTTC
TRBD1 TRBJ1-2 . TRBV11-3 CASSPSGTGADGYTF TGTGCCAGCAGCCCCTCCGGGACAGGGGCGGATGGCTACACCTTC
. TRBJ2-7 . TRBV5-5 CASSLVGPYEQYF TGTGCCAGCAGCTTGGTGGGGCCTTACGAGCAGTACTTC
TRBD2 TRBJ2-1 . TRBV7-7 CASSLAGEHSRAYNEQFF TGTGCTAGCAGCCTAGCGGGAGAACATAGCCGTGCCTACAATGAGCAGTTCTTC
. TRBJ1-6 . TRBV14 CASSQAAGFGSPLHF TGTGCCAGCAGCCAAGCGGCAGGATTCGGTTCACCCCTCCACTTT
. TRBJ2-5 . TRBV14 CASSQDSETQYF TGTGCCAGCAGCCAAGATAGCGAGACCCAGTACTTC
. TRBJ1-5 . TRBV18 CASSPGTGRINQPQHF TGTGCCAGCTCACCGGGAACAGGGCGAATTAATCAGCCCCAGCATTTT
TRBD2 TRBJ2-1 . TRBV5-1 CASGLSGGSYNEQFF TGCGCCAGCGGCCTTAGCGGGGGGTCCTACAATGAGCAGTTCTTC
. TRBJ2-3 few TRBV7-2 CASSLSGRIGEYF TGTGCCAGCAGCTTAAGTGGCCGAATCGGGGAGTATTTT
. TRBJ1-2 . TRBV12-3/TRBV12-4 CASSTGGEVGYTF TGTGCCAGCAGCACGGGGGGGGAGGTTGGCTACACCTTC
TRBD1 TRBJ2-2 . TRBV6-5 CASGQGLSGELFF TGTGCCAGCGGACAGGGGCTTAGCGGGGAGCTGTTTTTT
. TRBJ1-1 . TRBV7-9 CASSLDTWNTEAFF TGTGCCAGCAGCTTGGACACTTGGAACACTGAAGCTTTCTTT
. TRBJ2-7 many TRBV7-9 CASSPLRGTYEQYF TGTGCCAGCAGCCCATTAAGGGGGACCTACGAGCAGTACTTC
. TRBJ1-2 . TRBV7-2 CASSIDSTLNYGYTF TGTGCCAGCAGCATCGACAGCACCCTTAACTATGGCTACACCTTC
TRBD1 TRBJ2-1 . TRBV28 CASRSTGNNEQFF TGTGCCAGCAGGTCGACAGGGAACAATGAGCAGTTCTTC
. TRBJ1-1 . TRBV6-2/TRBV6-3 CASSYSEEEWDTEAFF TGTGCCAGCAGTTACTCGGAGGAGGAATGGGACACTGAAGCTTTCTTT
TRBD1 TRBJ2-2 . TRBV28 CASTPGTGFVGSGELFF TGTGCCAGCACCCCGGGGACAGGCTTTGTCGGCTCCGGGGAGCTGTTTTTT
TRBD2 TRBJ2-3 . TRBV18 CASSPYGGSSDTQYF TGTGCCAGCTCACCATACGGCGGGAGCTCAGATACGCAGTATTTT
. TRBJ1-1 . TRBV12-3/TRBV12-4 CASLQGANTEAFF TGTGCCAGCCTACAGGGCGCGAACACTGAAGCTTTCTTT
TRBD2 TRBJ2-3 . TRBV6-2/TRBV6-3 CASSLQLAGWVTDTQYF TGTGCCAGCAGTTTGCAGCTAGCGGGATGGGTCACAGATACGCAGTATTTT
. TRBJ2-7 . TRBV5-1 CASSQQIDRHPKIDYEQYF TGCGCCAGCAGCCAACAAATAGATAGACATCCGAAGATTGACTACGAGCAGTACTTC
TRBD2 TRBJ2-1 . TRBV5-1 CASSLDSGRDEQFF TGCGCCAGCAGCTTGGACTCCGGGAGGGATGAGCAGTTCTTC
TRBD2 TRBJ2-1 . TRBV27 CASSAGTINEQFF TGTGCCAGCAGTGCCGGGACTATCAATGAGCAGTTCTTC
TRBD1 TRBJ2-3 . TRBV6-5 CASRKGTGYGDTQYF TGTGCCAGCAGAAAAGGGACAGGGTATGGGGATACGCAGTATTTT
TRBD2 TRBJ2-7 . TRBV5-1 CASSLSSTSGTYEQYF TGCGCCAGCAGCTTGTCTAGTACTAGCGGTACCTACGAGCAGTACTTC
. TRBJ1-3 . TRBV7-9 CASSRSQGGDTIYF TGTGCCAGCAGCCGATCACAAGGAGGAGACACCATATATTTT
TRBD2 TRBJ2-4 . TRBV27 CASRISRAGDIQYF TGTGCCAGCAGGATAAGCAGGGCGGGGGACATTCAGTACTTC
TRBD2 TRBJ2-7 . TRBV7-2 CASSLAGLAGVLEQYF TGTGCCAGCAGCTTAGCGGGACTAGCGGGAGTCTTGGAGCAGTACTTC
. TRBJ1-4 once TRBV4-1 CASSYRETNEKLFF TGCGCCAGCAGCTATCGGGAAACTAATGAAAAACTGTTTTTT
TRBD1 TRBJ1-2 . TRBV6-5 CGGGDRSPYGYTF TGTGGCGGCGGGGACAGGAGTCCCTATGGCTACACCTTC
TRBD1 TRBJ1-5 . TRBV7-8 CASSRTQGGGQPQHF TGTGCCAGCAGCCGTACCCAGGGGGGCGGTCAGCCCCAGCATTTT
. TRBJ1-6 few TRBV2 CASSTQGHNSPLHF TGTGCCAGCAGTACTCAGGGGCATAATTCACCCCTCCACTTT
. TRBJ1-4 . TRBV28 CASTVRMGGGEKLFF TGTGCCAGCACCGTCAGGATGGGGGGAGGGGAAAAACTGTTTTTT
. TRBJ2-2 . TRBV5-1 CASRSRQGLRANTGELFF TGCGCCAGCAGGTCCCGACAGGGACTTAGGGCGAACACCGGGGAGCTGTTTTTT
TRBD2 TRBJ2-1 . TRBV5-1 CASSWGFGVAGGYSYNEQFF TGCGCCAGCAGCTGGGGTTTTGGGGTAGCGGGGGGTTACTCCTACAATGAGCAGTTCTTC
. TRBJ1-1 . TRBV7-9 CASSPGVTGTEAFF TGTGCCAGCAGCCCAGGGGTGACCGGGACTGAAGCTTTCTTT
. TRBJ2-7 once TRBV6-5 CASSYVAVRDEQYF TGTGCCAGCAGTTACGTTGCGGTACGGGACGAGCAGTACTTC